This note documents a single TCR beta chain sequence. This record comes from a study of blood T cell repertoires in COVID-19. The germline CDR1 and CDR2 sequences are GTSNPN and SVGIG (reference sequence). With 4 bases clipped from V and 6 bases from J, the junction kept 1 base outside the gene matches. This CDR3 spans 12 amino acids. Generated by immunoSEQ multiplex PCR, the TCRdb table keeps only in-frame clones and is missing some. The sample consists of about 200,000 clones, roughly 77% of them appearing once. The chain links TRBV30 to TRBJ1-3, with 9 bases fitting TRBD1. This TCR came from a woman between 40 and 50 years old with COVID-19, enrolled during active disease. The sequenced sample was peripheral blood. The CDR3 is CAWNRGLNTIYF. The CDR3 DNA is TGTGCCTGGAACAGGGGGCTAAACACCATATATTTT.